The rows below give T cell receptor beta chains drawn from one sample of a study of T cell responses to AZD1222 COVID-19 vaccine. Clones were sequenced by immunoSEQ multiplex PCR, and TCRdb holds only the in-frame ones, with some missing. The sample has 120,000 or so clones; approximately 83% are singletons. Here the sequenced sample was peripheral blood, taken on day 0 of AZD1222 vaccination. The receptors derive from an adult in good health. Both conserved end residues are part of each CDR3. A D gene is named only where the DNA matches it firmly. Where a row states a size, it is once, few, many or the class of an expanded clone; other rows omit it.

J	D	V	size	CDR3	DNA
TRBJ1-2	.	TRBV10-2	.	CASISGEDGYTF	TGCGCCAGCATCTCAGGGGAGGATGGCTACACCTTC
TRBJ2-7	.	TRBV7-8	.	CASSLDLSNEQYF	TGTGCCAGCAGCTTAGACCTTTCCAACGAGCAGTACTTC
TRBJ2-5	.	TRBV28	.	CASSLIGQETQYF	TGTGCCAGCAGTCTTATAGGGCAAGAGACCCAGTACTTC
TRBJ1-3	.	TRBV5-1	.	CASSLAVSGNTIYF	TGCGCCAGCAGCTTGGCCGTCTCTGGAAACACCATATATTTT
TRBJ1-2	.	TRBV30	.	CAWRAQGYHYGYTF	TGTGCCTGGAGAGCGCAAGGTTACCACTATGGCTACACCTTC
TRBJ1-1	.	TRBV6-1	.	CASSEARGRAEAFF	TGTGCCAGCAGTGAAGCGAGGGGGAGGGCTGAAGCTTTCTTT
TRBJ1-2	TRBD1	TRBV6-6	.	CASSSTGTGNYGYTF	TGTGCCAGCAGTTCCACCGGGACAGGGAACTATGGCTACACCTTC
TRBJ2-7	.	TRBV6-5	.	CASSPGLTYEQYF	TGTGCCAGCAGCCCGGGCCTAACCTACGAGCAGTACTTC
TRBJ2-7	TRBD2	TRBV4-2	.	CASSQDLGGGGEQYF	TGTGCCAGCAGCCAAGATCTGGGCGGGGGTGGCGAGCAGTACTTC
TRBJ2-2	TRBD1	TRBV11-3	.	CASSSETGTGVTGELFF	TGTGCCAGCAGCTCCGAAACCGGGACAGGGGTCACCGGGGAGCTGTTTTTT
TRBJ1-1	.	TRBV6-5	.	CASSYSEVTEAFF	TGTGCCAGCAGTTACTCCGAGGTGACTGAAGCTTTCTTT
TRBJ2-3	.	TRBV5-1	.	CASSDSVGSTDTQYF	TGCGCCAGCAGCGACTCCGTCGGAAGCACAGATACGCAGTATTTT
TRBJ2-6	.	TRBV6-4	.	CASSEVYGSGANVLTF	TGTGCCAGCAGTGAAGTGTACGGCTCTGGGGCCAACGTCCTGACTTTC
TRBJ1-2	.	TRBV6-2/TRBV6-3	.	CASSQDSTGGYTF	TGTGCCAGCAGTCAGGACAGCACGGGAGGCTACACCTTC
TRBJ2-5	TRBD2	TRBV6-2/TRBV6-3	.	CASSYLAGGVETQYF	TGTGCCAGCAGTTACTTGGCGGGGGGGGTAGAGACCCAGTACTTC
TRBJ1-1	TRBD1	TRBV27	.	CASRSRGMNTEAFF	TGTGCCAGCAGATCCAGGGGGATGAACACTGAAGCTTTCTTT
TRBJ1-1	.	TRBV7-9	.	CASSSPGRTEAFF	TGTGCCAGCAGCTCACCAGGGCGGACTGAAGCTTTCTTT
TRBJ1-3	TRBD1	TRBV6-5	.	CASSADRVGGNTIYF	TGTGCCAGCAGCGCTGACAGGGTGGGTGGAAACACCATATATTTT
TRBJ2-7	TRBD2	TRBV10-3	.	CAISEGRGEQYF	TGTGCCATCAGTGAAGGGAGGGGAGAGCAGTACTTC
TRBJ1-1	.	TRBV4-1	few	CASSRQASSNTEAFF	TGCGCCAGCAGCCGTCAGGCCAGCTCGAACACTGAAGCTTTCTTT
TRBJ2-3	TRBD1	TRBV3-1/TRBV3-2	.	CASSQETGANTDTQYF	TGTGCCAGCAGCCAAGAGACAGGGGCTAACACAGATACGCAGTATTTT
TRBJ1-4	.	TRBV6-2/TRBV6-3	.	CASSRPNEKLFF	TGTGCCAGCAGTCGACCGAATGAAAAACTGTTTTTT
TRBJ2-1	.	TRBV6-5	.	CASSYSHEQFF	TGTGCCAGCAGTTATAGTCATGAGCAGTTCTTC
TRBJ1-3	.	TRBV15	few	CATSTVRGTNTIYF	TGTGCCACCAGCACTGTGCGAGGGACGAACACCATATATTTT
TRBJ1-2	.	TRBV6-5	.	CASSYLTHPGYTF	TGTGCCAGCAGTTACTTAACCCATCCCGGCTACACCTTC
TRBJ2-7	.	TRBV2	.	CASSVLREQYF	TGTGCCAGCAGTGTCCTCCGGGAGCAGTACTTC
TRBJ2-5	.	TRBV5-4	.	CASSLGTVEETQYF	TGTGCCAGCAGTCTCGGGACGGTGGAAGAGACCCAGTACTTC
TRBJ2-5	TRBD2	TRBV25-1	few	CASLTPGLAGRWYF	TGTGCCAGTCTTACACCGGGACTAGCGGGGCGTTGGTACTTC
TRBJ1-6	.	TRBV5-6	.	CASSLNRANSPLHF	TGTGCCAGCAGCTTGAACCGTGCTAATTCACCCCTCCACTTT
TRBJ1-1	.	TRBV4-3	.	CASSQDLMRGGDTEAFF	TGCGCCAGCAGCCAAGATCTTATGCGTGGCGGGGACACTGAAGCTTTCTTT
TRBJ2-7	.	TRBV3-1/TRBV3-2	.	CASSRQVYEQYF	TGTGCCAGCAGCAGGCAAGTCTACGAGCAGTACTTC
TRBJ1-2	.	TRBV7-2	.	CASSPNQGSLNYGYTF	TGTGCCAGCAGCCCAAACCAGGGCAGCCTTAATTATGGCTACACCTTC
TRBJ2-7	TRBD2	TRBV11-2	.	CASSWGLAGEVNEQYF	TGTGCCAGCAGCTGGGGACTAGCGGGAGAGGTTAACGAGCAGTACTTC
TRBJ2-7	TRBD2	TRBV5-6	.	CASSPGLIEQYF	TGTGCCAGCAGCCCGGGACTAATCGAGCAGTACTTC
TRBJ1-6	.	TRBV27	.	CASSLVQAYNSPLHF	TGTGCCAGCAGTTTAGTCCAGGCGTATAATTCACCCCTCCACTTT
TRBJ2-5	.	TRBV25-1	.	CASSVSQTQYF	TGTGCCAGCAGTGTATCTCAGACTCAGTACTTC
TRBJ1-2	.	TRBV2	once	CASSEALGPKGGYTF	TGTGCCAGCAGTGAAGCGCTAGGACCGAAGGGTGGCTACACCTTC
TRBJ2-1	.	TRBV6-2/TRBV6-3	few	CASSSTSFQFF	TGTGCCAGCAGCTCCACTAGTTTTCAGTTCTTC
TRBJ2-7	TRBD1	TRBV13	.	CASSRGTEAYEQYF	TGTGCCAGCAGCAGGGGGACAGAAGCCTACGAGCAGTACTTC
TRBJ2-7	.	TRBV7-8	.	CASSREGGLRGEQYF	TGTGCCAGCAGCCGAGAGGGAGGTCTTCGTGGCGAGCAGTACTTC
TRBJ2-1	TRBD1	TRBV27	.	CASSLSERGQSLSYNEQFF	TGTGCCAGCAGTTTATCGGAAAGGGGACAGAGCCTTTCCTACAATGAGCAGTTCTTC
TRBJ2-3	.	TRBV3-1/TRBV3-2	.	CASSPYWADTQYF	TGTGCCAGCAGCCCCTACTGGGCAGATACGCAGTATTTT